This T cell receptor (beta chain) was sequenced for a study of chemoradiotherapy in HPV16-positive cancers. Worth noting for this clone: Antigen unknown.

The method was immunoSEQ multiplex PCR; TCRdb's version includes in-frame clones alone and lacks a portion of them. The table records roughly 14,000 clones, about 70% of them present only once. General study findings and limits: During treatment, candidate HPV-specific clones and E7-related motifs expanded in tumor. The functional HPV-specific definition rests on just a couple of HPV16-positive patients.

This receptor was identified in a human donor with HPV-associated anogenital cancer. The sample was taken from a patient who underwent chemoradiotherapy.

The chain's CDR3 is CASSSGTSTDTQYF. CDR3 in DNA: TGTGCCAGCAGCTCCGGGACTAGCACAGATACGCAGTATTTT. The gene calls are TRBV11-2 and TRBJ2-3; a possible D gene is TRBD2 (6 bases). Trimming shortened V by 4 bases and J by 0 bases, and 8 bases separated the two germline ends. This CDR3 is 14 amino acids long. Germline CDR1 SGHAT, CDR2 FQNNGV.